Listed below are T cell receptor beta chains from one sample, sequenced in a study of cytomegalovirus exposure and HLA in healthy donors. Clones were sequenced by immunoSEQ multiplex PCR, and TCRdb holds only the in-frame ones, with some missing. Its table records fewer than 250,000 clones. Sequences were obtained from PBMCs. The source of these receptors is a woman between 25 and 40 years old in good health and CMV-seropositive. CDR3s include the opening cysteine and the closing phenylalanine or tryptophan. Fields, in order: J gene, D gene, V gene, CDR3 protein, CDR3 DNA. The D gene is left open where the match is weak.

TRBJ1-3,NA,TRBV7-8,CASSYGTRGFTGNTIYF,TGTGCCAGCAGCTACGGGACACGCGGGTTCACTGGAAACACCATATATTTT
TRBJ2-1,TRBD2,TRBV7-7,CASSSGPSGNEQFF,TGTGCCAGCAGCTCCGGACCTAGCGGCAATGAGCAGTTCTTC
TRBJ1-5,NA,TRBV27,CASSLEWAGQPQHF,TGTGCCAGCAGTTTGGAATGGGCGGGACAGCCCCAGCATTTT
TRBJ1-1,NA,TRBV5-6,CASSPQTGWGNTEAFF,TGTGCCAGCAGCCCCCAAACAGGGTGGGGGAACACTGAAGCTTTCTTT
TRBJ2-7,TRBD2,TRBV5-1,CASSVNAGVFSYEQYF,TGCGCCAGCAGCGTTAATGCGGGAGTCTTCTCCTACGAGCAGTACTTC
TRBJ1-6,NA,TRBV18,CASSSDNGSPLHF,TGTGCCAGCTCTTCAGATAATGGTTCACCCCTCCACTTT
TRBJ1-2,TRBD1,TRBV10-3,CAISEESDRRLRGYTF,TGTGCCATCAGTGAGGAATCGGACAGGCGTCTGCGGGGCTACACCTTC
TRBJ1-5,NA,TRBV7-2,CASSLRRGDQPQHF,TGTGCCAGCAGCTTAAGACGGGGAGATCAGCCCCAGCATTTT
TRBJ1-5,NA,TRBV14,CASSTGGVNQPQHF,TGTGCCAGCAGCACGGGGGGGGTCAATCAGCCCCAGCATTTT
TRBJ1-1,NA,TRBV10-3,CAISESVSTGQNTEAFF,TGTGCCATCAGTGAGTCTGTCAGTACGGGACAGAACACTGAAGCTTTCTTT
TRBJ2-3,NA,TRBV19,CASHNTGTQYF,TGTGCCAGCCACAATACGGGAACGCAGTATTTT
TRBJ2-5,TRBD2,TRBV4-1,CASSQDRGLVQETQYF,TGCGCCAGCAGCCAAGATAGGGGACTAGTTCAAGAGACCCAGTACTTC
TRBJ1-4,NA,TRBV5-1,CASKSSQGNEKLFF,TGCGCCAGCAAGTCGTCACAGGGAAATGAAAAACTGTTTTTT
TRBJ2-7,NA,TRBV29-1,CSVQDTTQEQYF,TGCAGCGTTCAGGACACGACTCAAGAGCAGTACTTC
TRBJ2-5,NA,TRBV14,CASSQPGIETQYF,TGTGCCAGCAGCCAGCCAGGGATAGAGACCCAGTACTTC
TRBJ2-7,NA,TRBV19,CASRLTGSSYEQYF,TGTGCCAGTAGGCTCACAGGTAGCTCCTACGAGCAGTACTTC
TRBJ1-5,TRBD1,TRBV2,CASRAGTGGAYQPQHF,TGTGCCAGCAGAGCCGGGACAGGGGGCGCGTACCAGCCCCAGCATTTT
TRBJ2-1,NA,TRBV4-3,CASSQDPTRFDEQFF,TGCGCCAGCAGCCAAGATCCGACACGCTTCGATGAGCAGTTCTTC
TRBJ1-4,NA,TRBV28,CASSFHGGQLEKLFF,TGTGCCAGCAGTTTCCACGGGGGGCAACTGGAAAAACTGTTTTTT
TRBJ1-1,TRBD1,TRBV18,CASRTGANTEAFF,TGTGCCAGCCGTACAGGGGCGAACACTGAAGCTTTCTTT
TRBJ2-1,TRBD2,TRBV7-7,CASSAGTSGGNEQFF,TGTGCCAGCAGCGCCGGGACTAGCGGGGGCAATGAGCAGTTCTTC
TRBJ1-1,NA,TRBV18,CASSPQGQNTEAFF,TGTGCCAGCTCACCACAGGGACAGAACACTGAAGCTTTCTTT
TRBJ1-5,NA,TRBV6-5,CASSQAWGLGQPQHF,TGTGCCAGCTCTCAGGCGTGGGGGCTTGGTCAGCCCCAGCATTTT
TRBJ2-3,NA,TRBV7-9,CASSALDTDTQYF,TGTGCCAGCAGCGCACTAGATACAGATACGCAGTATTTT
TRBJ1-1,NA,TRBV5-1,CASSLRGNTEAFF,TGCGCCAGCAGCTTGAGGGGGAACACTGAAGCTTTCTTT
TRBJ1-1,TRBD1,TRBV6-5,CASSTDRGRLAEAFF,TGTGCCAGCAGTACCGACAGGGGGCGGTTGGCTGAAGCTTTCTTT
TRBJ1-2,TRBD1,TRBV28,CASRPRQGNYGYTF,TGTGCCAGCAGACCCCGACAGGGGAACTATGGCTACACCTTC
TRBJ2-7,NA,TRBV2,CASRRQGSLSEQYF,TGTGCCAGCAGACGGCAGGGTAGCTTATCCGAGCAGTACTTC
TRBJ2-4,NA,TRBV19,CASSIGLTAGDKNIQYF,TGTGCCAGTAGTATAGGCCTAACAGCAGGGGATAAAAACATTCAGTACTTC
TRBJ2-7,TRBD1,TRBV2,CASTDGRDRSYEQYF,TGTGCCAGCACCGATGGCCGGGACAGGTCCTACGAGCAGTACTTC
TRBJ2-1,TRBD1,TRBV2,CASSGRDRGFNEQFF,TGTGCCAGCAGTGGCCGGGACAGGGGCTTCAATGAGCAGTTCTTC
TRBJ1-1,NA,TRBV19,CASSYSGGQMNTEAFF,TGTGCCAGTAGTTATTCAGGAGGACAGATGAACACTGAAGCTTTCTTT
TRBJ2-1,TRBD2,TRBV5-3,CARSKPRLAGLSYNEQFF,TGTGCCAGAAGCAAACCACGACTAGCGGGATTGAGCTACAATGAGCAGTTCTTC
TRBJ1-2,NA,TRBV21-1,CASSRTGVTYDGYTF,TGTGCCAGCAGTCGGACAGGGGTGACATACGATGGCTACACCTTC
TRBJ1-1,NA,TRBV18,CASSHWTVGKVNTEAFF,TGTGCCAGCTCCCACTGGACAGTCGGCAAGGTGAACACTGAAGCTTTCTTT
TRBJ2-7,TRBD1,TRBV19,CASSERQGIYEQYF,TGTGCCAGTAGTGAACGACAGGGGATCTACGAGCAGTACTTC
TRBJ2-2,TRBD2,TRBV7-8,CASSLAVYASGGEGGELFF,TGTGCCAGCAGCTTAGCGGTATATGCTAGCGGGGGTGAAGGCGGGGAGCTGTTTTTT
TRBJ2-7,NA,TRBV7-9,CASSLSTGIHEQYF,TGTGCCAGCAGCTTAAGCACAGGGATCCACGAGCAGTACTTC
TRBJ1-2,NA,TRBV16,CASSQSSGANYGYTF,TGTGCCAGCAGCCAATCGAGCGGTGCTAACTATGGCTACACCTTC
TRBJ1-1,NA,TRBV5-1,CASSLGYSLMNTEAFF,TGCGCCAGCAGCTTGGGCTATTCGCTCATGAACACTGAAGCTTTCTTT
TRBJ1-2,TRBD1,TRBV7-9,CAGTGGAGGYTF,TGTGCCGGGACAGGGGGCGCTGGGGGCTACACCTTC
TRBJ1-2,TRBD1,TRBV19,CASSMAGTENRGQTYYGYTF,TGTGCCAGTAGTATGGCTGGGACAGAAAACAGAGGTCAGACCTATTATGGCTACACCTTC
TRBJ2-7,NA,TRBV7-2,CASSWGQGFPYEQYF,TGTGCCAGCAGCTGGGGTCAGGGTTTTCCCTACGAGCAGTACTTC
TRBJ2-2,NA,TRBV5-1,CASSRRQFANTGELFF,TGCGCCAGCAGCCGAAGACAGTTCGCGAACACCGGGGAGCTGTTTTTT
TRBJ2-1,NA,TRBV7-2,CASSLAGGRNEQFF,TGTGCCAGCAGCTTAGCTGGAGGCAGGAATGAGCAGTTCTTC
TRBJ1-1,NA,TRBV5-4,CASSPPQAGYPTVAFF,TGTGCCAGCAGCCCCCCCCAGGCGGGCTACCCCACAGTAGCTTTCTTT
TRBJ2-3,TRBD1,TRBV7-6,CASRDRGDTQYF,TGTGCCAGCAGGGACAGGGGAGATACGCAGTATTTT
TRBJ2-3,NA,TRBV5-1,CASSYYGGLTDTQYF,TGCGCCAGCAGCTATTACGGGGGGCTCACAGATACGCAGTATTTT
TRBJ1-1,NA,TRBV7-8,CATIAGGLNTEAFF,TGTGCCACCATAGCGGGGGGTCTGAACACTGAAGCTTTCTTT
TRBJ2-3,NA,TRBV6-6,CASGLNTQYF,TGTGCCAGCGGGCTCAATACGCAGTATTTT
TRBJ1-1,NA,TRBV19,CASSPVDSSAWDTEAFF,TGTGCCAGTAGCCCCGTTGACAGTTCGGCTTGGGACACTGAAGCTTTCTTT
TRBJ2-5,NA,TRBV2,CASSFQETQYF,TGTGCCAGCAGCTTTCAAGAGACCCAGTACTTC
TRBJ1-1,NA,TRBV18,CATTARGGTEAFF,TGTGCCACCACAGCTCGGGGGGGCACTGAAGCTTTCTTT
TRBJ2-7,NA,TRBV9,CASSVSDSHIHEQYF,TGTGCCAGCAGCGTATCCGACAGCCACATCCACGAGCAGTACTTC
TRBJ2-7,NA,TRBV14,CASSQLNYEQYF,TGTGCCAGCAGCCAACTAAACTACGAGCAGTACTTC
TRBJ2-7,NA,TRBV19,CASSMETRRYEQYF,TGTGCCAGTAGTATGGAGACTAGACGCTACGAGCAGTACTTC
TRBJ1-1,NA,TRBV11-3,CASSSMDSEAFF,TGTGCCAGCAGCTCAATGGACAGTGAAGCTTTCTTT
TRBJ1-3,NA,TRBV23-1,CATIREQGRSGNTIYF,TGCGCCACTATCCGAGAGCAGGGCCGCTCTGGAAACACCATATATTTT
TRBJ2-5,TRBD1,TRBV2,CASRYRTGGKTQYF,TGTGCCAGCAGATATAGGACAGGGGGAAAGACCCAGTACTTC
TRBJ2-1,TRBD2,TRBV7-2,CASSLSSGGEHEQFF,TGTGCCAGCAGCTTATCTTCGGGGGGTGAGCATGAGCAGTTCTTC